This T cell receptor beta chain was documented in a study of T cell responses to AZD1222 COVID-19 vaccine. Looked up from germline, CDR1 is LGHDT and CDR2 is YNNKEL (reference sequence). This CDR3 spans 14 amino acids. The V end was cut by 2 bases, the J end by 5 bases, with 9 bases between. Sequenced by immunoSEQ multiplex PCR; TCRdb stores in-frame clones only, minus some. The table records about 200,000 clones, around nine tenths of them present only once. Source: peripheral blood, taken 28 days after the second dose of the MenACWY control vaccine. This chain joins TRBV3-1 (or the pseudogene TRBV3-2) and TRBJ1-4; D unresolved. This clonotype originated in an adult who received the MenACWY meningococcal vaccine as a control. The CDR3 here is CASSQLGGNEKLFF. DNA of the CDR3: TGTGCCAGCAGCCAATTGGGCGGAAATGAAAAACTGTTTTTT.